The 17 T cell receptor beta chains below all came from one sample that was sequenced in a study of blood T cell repertoires in COVID-19. The repertoire was sequenced with immunoSEQ multiplex PCR; TCRdb's copy has only in-frame clones and lacks some. The data contain some 99,000 clones, 80% of them singletons. The specimen sequenced was peripheral blood. These receptor sequences come from a human donor in a cohort sampled during active or convalescent COVID-19.

This chain joins TRBV27 and TRBJ1-1, with D possibly TRBD1 on 5 matching bases. Germline CDR1 MNHEY, CDR2 SMNVEV (reference sequence). Trimming shortened V by 5 bases and J by 3 bases, and 16 bases separated the two germline ends. The CDR3 runs 15 residues. CDR3 region: CASSPTGAGDTEAFF. The CDR3 bases are TGTGCCAGCAGTCCCACCGGGGCGGGGGACACTGAAGCTTTCTTT.

This clone was counted only a few times. The chain combines TRBV27 with TRBJ2-2, with TRBD1 matching over 7 bases. The CDR3 totals 15 residues. Germline CDR1 reads MNHEY; CDR2 reads SMNVEV (reference sequence). The V gene end was trimmed by 8 bases and the J gene end by 4 bases; junction bases not matched to a gene: 10. The CDR3 coding sequence is TGTGCCAGCGCCCCTGTGACAGGGATCACCGGGGAGCTGTTTTTT. As protein: CASAPVTGITGELFF.

This sequence joins TRBV5-6 and TRBJ1-5; TRBD1 might be the D (5 bases). From germline, CDR1 is SGHDT and CDR2 YYEEEE. This CDR3 spans 16 amino acids. V dropped 0 bases and J dropped 9 bases, with 19 bases sitting between them. The CDR3 DNA reads as TGTGCCAGCAGCTTGGCCGGGGGTTGGACGCCGATGCCCCAGCATTTT. It encodes CASSLAGGWTPMPQHF.

This clone was seen a few times. The chain is built from TRBV12-3 or TRBV12-4 and TRBJ2-2, with unresolved D. Trimming removed 6 bases from V and 0 bases from J, with 5 bases in between. This CDR3 region has 13 residues. CDR3 bases: TGTGCCAGCAGCCCCGCGAACACCGGGGAGCTGTTTTTT. Its translation is CASSPANTGELFF.

The rearrangement joins TRBV13 to TRBJ2-7; D ambiguous. This CDR3 is 12 amino acids long. Per the germline V gene, CDR1 is PRHDT and CDR2 is FYEKMQ (reference sequence). The V and J ends lost 5 bases and 3 bases respectively, with 8 bases between them. The CDR3 region is CASSETNYEQYF. In DNA form, the CDR3 reads TGTGCCAGCAGCGAGACAAACTACGAGCAGTACTTC.

The CDR3 is CASRGSSSGRGSETQYF. The CDR3, as DNA: TGTGCCAGCCGGGGATCTTCTAGCGGGAGGGGGTCGGAGACCCAGTACTTC. This rearrangement joins TRBV28 to TRBJ2-5; TRBD2 matches 12 bases. Germline V gene data show CDR1 as MDHEN and CDR2 as SYDVKM. The trim removed 8 bases at V and 5 bases at J, leaving 15 bases unmatched. The CDR3 has 17 residues.

This rearrangement joins TRBV27 to TRBJ2-5, with 11 positions matching TRBD2. CDR1 is MNHEY, CDR2 SMNVEV, per germline (reference sequence). J lost 2 bases, V lost 1 base, and 6 bases had no gene match. This CDR3 spans 17 amino acids. The chain's CDR3 is CASSLLRTSGFQETQYF. The CDR3 bases are TGTGCCAGCAGTTTATTACGGACTAGCGGGTTTCAAGAGACCCAGTACTTC.

The chain combines TRBV5-6 with TRBJ2-3; the match to TRBD1 covers 9 bases. The CDR3 loop spans 18 amino acids. The V segment lost 0 bases and the J segment 6 bases; nucleotides outside the gene matches: 14. Germline V gene data show CDR1 as SGHDT and CDR2 as YYEEEE. This CDR3 reads CASSLVGTGGASGDTQYF. For the CDR3, the DNA is TGTGCCAGCAGCTTGGTGGGTACAGGGGGCGCCTCCGGCGATACGCAGTATTTT. The full variable domain, in which reference TRBV5-6 and TRBJ2-3 provide the parts outside the CDR3, is DAGVTQSPTHLIKTRGQQVTLRCSPKSGHDTVSWYQQALGQGPQFIFQYYEEEERQRGNFPDRFSGHQFPNYSSELNVNALLLGDSALYLCASSLVGTGGASGDTQYFGPGTRLTVL.

This chain connects TRBV2 to TRBJ1-2; 11 bases are shared with TRBD1. The CDR3 extends over 14 amino acids. The germline CDR1 and CDR2 sequences are SNHLY and FYNNEI. Trimming at V came to 7 bases and at J to 2 bases, leaving 3 bases not matched to a gene. Here the CDR3 reads CASTRDRGNYGYTF. For the CDR3, the DNA is TGTGCCAGCACTAGGGACAGGGGGAACTATGGCTACACCTTC.

This clone was detected only a few times. The chain links TRBV18 to TRBJ1-2; 10 bases are a match to TRBD1. In germline, CDR1 is KGHSH, CDR2 LQKENI. V shed 4 bases, J shed 6 bases, and the junction held 11 bases outside the gene matches. This CDR3 spans 16 amino acids. CDR3 residues: CASSHTLGQGNHGYTF. The DNA for the CDR3 is TGTGCCAGCTCACATACCTTGGGACAGGGGAATCATGGCTACACCTTC.

The V and J genes are TRBV7-3 and TRBJ2-3, with TRBD2 identical over 10 bases. Trimming took 5 bases from V and 3 from J; bases not matched to a gene: 5. The CDR3 consists of 15 residues. Germline V lookup: CDR1 SGHTA, CDR2 FQGTGA. CDR3 nucleotides: TGTGCCAGCAGCCCGACTAGCGGGTCTACAGATACGCAGTATTTT. This encodes CASSPTSGSTDTQYF.

The sample holds one count of this clone. The CDR3 coding sequence is TGCGCCAGCAGCCCTAGCGGGAGGGCCCTTAGCGGGGAGCTGTTTTTT. Its translation is CASSPSGRALSGELFF. The rearrangement links TRBV4-1 to TRBJ2-2; 12 nucleotides align to TRBD2. Trimming cost V 4 bases and J 7 bases; bases outside gene matches: 7. Germline V CDR1 and CDR2: MGHRA, YSYEKL. The CDR3 is 16 residues long.

V is TRBV4-3 and J is TRBJ1-2; 7 bases are shared with TRBD1. The length of the CDR3 is 15 residues. In germline, CDR1 is LGHNA, CDR2 YSLEER. With 4 bases clipped from V and 6 bases from J, the junction kept 11 bases outside the gene matches. This CDR3 reads CASSPGDRVSDGYTF. The CDR3, as DNA: TGCGCCAGCAGCCCAGGAGACAGGGTGTCCGATGGCTACACCTTC.

CDR3 in DNA: TGTGCCAGCTCACCAGTATCAGTATCTAATTCACCCCTCCACTTT. It codes for CASSPVSVSNSPLHF. The J gene is TRBJ1-6, the V gene TRBV18; D call uncertain. The CDR3 extends over 15 amino acids. V gave up 2 bases and J gave up 6 bases, with 11 bases separating them. Looked up from germline, CDR1 is KGHSH and CDR2 is LQKENI. The full variable domain, rest sourced from reference TRBV18 and TRBJ1-6, is NAGVMQNPRHLVRRRGQEARLRCSPMKGHSHVYWYRQLPEEGLKFMVYLQKENIIDESGMPKERFSAEFPKEGPSILRIQQVVRGDSAAYFCASSPVSVSNSPLHFGNGTRLTVT.

The rearrangement uses TRBV19 and TRBJ1-1, with a possible D match to TRBD1 (6 bases). The V gene's germline CDR1 is LNHDA and CDR2 SQIVND (reference sequence). CDR3 length: 14 amino acids. V was shortened by 6 bases and J by 1 base, with 12 bases between the two germline ends. The CDR3 spells CASRVGGSNTEAFF. For the CDR3, the DNA is TGTGCCAGTAGGGTAGGGGGATCGAACACTGAAGCTTTCTTT. Full variable domain (missing parts from reference TRBV19 and TRBJ1-1): DGGITQSPKYLFRKEGQNVTLSCEQNLNHDAMYWYRQDPGQGLRLIYYSQIVNDFQKGDIAEGYSVSREKKESFPLTVTSAQKNPTAFYLCASRVGGSNTEAFFGQGTRLTVV.

This clone has only one observation. V gene TRBV2 combines with J gene TRBJ2-1; 13 bases fit TRBD2. J was trimmed by 7 bases and V by 6 bases; bases with no gene match: 6. CDR3 length equals 15 residues. Germline CDR1 reads SNHLY; CDR2 reads FYNNEI. CDR3 protein: CASRKLAGGLNEQFF. In nucleotides, the CDR3 is TGTGCCAGCAGGAAACTAGCGGGGGGGCTTAATGAGCAGTTCTTC.

This chain uses TRBV5-6 with TRBJ1-2, with D uncertain. The germline V gene has CDR1 SGHDT and CDR2 YYEEEE. With 0 bases removed from V and 7 bases from J, the gap between germline ends came to 7 bases. There are 12 residues in the CDR3. Written as DNA, the CDR3 is TGTGCCAGCAGCTTGGGCGGAAGTGGCTACACCTTC. Amino acids: CASSLGGSGYTF.